This TCR beta chain was captured by sequencing in a study of T-cell reconstitution after alpha-beta-depleted transplantation in children. Preparing the TCRbeta library involved the use of unique molecular identifiers. TCRdb recomputed calls from the PCR reads with MiXCR, one row per CDR3 protein. The table has 450,000 to 600,000 distinct CDR3 sequences, about a sixth seen once. CDR1 SGDLS and CDR2 YYNGEE come from the germline V gene. The CDR3 is 16 amino acids. V trimming: 0 bases; J trimming: 0 bases; junction bases outside the gene matches: 4. The gene calls are TRBV9 and TRBJ2-3, with TRBD2 matching over 7 bases. This TCR was recovered from a human donor who donated a stem cell graft to a child with acute lymphoblastic leukemia. Sequencing was performed on PBMCs from the stem cell graft donor, taken from the stem cell graft. The CDR3 spells CASSVVGSGSTDTQYF. The CDR3 DNA reads as TGTGCCAGCAGCGTAGTAGGTAGCGGGAGCACAGATACGCAGTATTTT.